Detailed here is one T cell receptor beta chain. Produced via immunoSEQ multiplex PCR; TCRdb's table is partial and in-frame only. The table includes 55,000 to 70,000 clones, roughly 90% detected once. This sample is part of a study of cytomegalovirus exposure and HLA in healthy donors. Germline V gene lookup returns CDR1 SGHTA and CDR2 FQGTGA. After removal of 1 base from V and 5 bases from J, the junction contained 2 bases not matched to a gene. This CDR3 comprises 14 residues. The source is a woman aged 25 to 39 in good health and CMV-seronegative. The specimen was PBMCs. V is TRBV7-3 and J is TRBJ1-5; 7 bases map to TRBD1. The CDR3 DNA sequence: TGTGCCAGCAGCTTAATAGGGGGCCATCAGCCCCAGCATTTT. It encodes CASSLIGGHQPQHF.